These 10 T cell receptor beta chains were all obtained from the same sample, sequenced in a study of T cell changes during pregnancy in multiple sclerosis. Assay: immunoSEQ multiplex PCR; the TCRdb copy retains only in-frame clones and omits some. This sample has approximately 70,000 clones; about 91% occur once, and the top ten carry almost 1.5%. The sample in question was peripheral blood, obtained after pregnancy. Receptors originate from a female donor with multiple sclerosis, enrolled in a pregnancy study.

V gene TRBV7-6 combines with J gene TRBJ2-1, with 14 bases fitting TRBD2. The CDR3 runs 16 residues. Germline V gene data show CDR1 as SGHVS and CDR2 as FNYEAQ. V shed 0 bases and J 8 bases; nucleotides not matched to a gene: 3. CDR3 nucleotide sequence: TGTGCCAGCAGCTTAGCACCGGGACTAGCGGGAGATGAGCAGTTCTTC. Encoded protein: CASSLAPGLAGDEQFF.

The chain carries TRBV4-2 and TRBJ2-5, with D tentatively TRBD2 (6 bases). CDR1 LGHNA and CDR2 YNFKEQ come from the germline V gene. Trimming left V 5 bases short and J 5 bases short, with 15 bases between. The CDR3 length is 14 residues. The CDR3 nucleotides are TGTGCCAGCAGCGATGGGGGGTCCGCCGAGACCCAGTACTTC. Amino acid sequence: CASSDGGSAETQYF.

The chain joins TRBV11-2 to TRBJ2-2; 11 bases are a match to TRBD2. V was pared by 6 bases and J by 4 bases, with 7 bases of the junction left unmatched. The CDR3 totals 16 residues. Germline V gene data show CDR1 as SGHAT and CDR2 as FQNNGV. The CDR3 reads CASRRIAGGSTGELFF. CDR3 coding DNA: TGTGCCAGCAGACGAATAGCGGGAGGGAGCACCGGGGAGCTGTTTTTT.

The CDR3 region has the DNA TGCAGCGTTGAGAGTTCCCTGACAGGGGGTGAATACGAGCAGTACTTC. It yields the protein CSVESSLTGGEYEQYF. The J gene is TRBJ2-7, the V gene TRBV29-1; 9 nucleotides match TRBD1. Germline trimming cut 3 bases from V and 4 bases from J; bases unmatched to any gene: 13. The CDR3 extends over 16 amino acids. Germline assignment: CDR1 SQVTM and CDR2 ANQGSEA.

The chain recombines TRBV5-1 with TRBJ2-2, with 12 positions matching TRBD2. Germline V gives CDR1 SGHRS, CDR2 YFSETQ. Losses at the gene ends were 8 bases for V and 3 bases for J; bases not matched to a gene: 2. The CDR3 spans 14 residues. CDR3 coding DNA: TGCGCCAGTCGACTAGCGGGAGACACCGGGGAGCTGTTTTTT. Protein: CASRLAGDTGELFF.

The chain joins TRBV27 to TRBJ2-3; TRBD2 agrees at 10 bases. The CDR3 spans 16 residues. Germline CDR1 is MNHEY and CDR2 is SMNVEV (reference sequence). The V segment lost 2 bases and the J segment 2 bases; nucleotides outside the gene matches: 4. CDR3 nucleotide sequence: TGTGCCAGCAGTTTACGACTAGCGGGTTACACAGATACGCAGTATTTT. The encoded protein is CASSLRLAGYTDTQYF.

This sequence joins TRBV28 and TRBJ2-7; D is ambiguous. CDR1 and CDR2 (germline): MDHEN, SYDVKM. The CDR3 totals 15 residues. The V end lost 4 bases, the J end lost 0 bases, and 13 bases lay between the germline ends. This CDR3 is CASSSPGLGSYEQYF. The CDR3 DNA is TGTGCCAGCAGTTCGCCAGGATTGGGCTCCTACGAGCAGTACTTC.

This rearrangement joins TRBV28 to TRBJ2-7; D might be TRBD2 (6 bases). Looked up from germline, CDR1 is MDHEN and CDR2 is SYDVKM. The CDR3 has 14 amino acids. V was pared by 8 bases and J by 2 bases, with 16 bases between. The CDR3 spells CASSQGGGTYEQYF. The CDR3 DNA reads TGTGCCAGCTCGCAAGGCGGAGGGACCTACGAGCAGTACTTC. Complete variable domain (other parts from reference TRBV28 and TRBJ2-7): DVKVTQSSRYLVKRTGEKVFLECVQDMDHENMFWYRQDPGLGLRLIYFSYDVKMKEKGDIPEGYSVSREKKERFSLILESASTNQTSMYLCASSQGGGTYEQYFGPGTRLTVT.

In DNA form, the CDR3 reads TGTGCCAGCTCACCACTCGCGGGAGGCCCCGGGGATACGCAGTATTTT. Translating gives CASSPLAGGPGDTQYF. The chain links TRBV18 to TRBJ2-3; TRBD2 agrees at 8 bases. This CDR3 comprises 16 residues. The junction had 9 bases not matched to a gene; V was cut back by 1 base and J by 6 bases. The germline gives CDR1 KGHSH, CDR2 LQKENI. Filled out from reference TRBV18 and TRBJ2-3, the complete variable domain reads NAGVMQNPRHLVRRRGQEARLRCSPMKGHSHVYWYRQLPEEGLKFMVYLQKENIIDESGMPKERFSAEFPKEGPSILRIQQVVRGDSAAYFCASSPLAGGPGDTQYFGPGTRLTVL.

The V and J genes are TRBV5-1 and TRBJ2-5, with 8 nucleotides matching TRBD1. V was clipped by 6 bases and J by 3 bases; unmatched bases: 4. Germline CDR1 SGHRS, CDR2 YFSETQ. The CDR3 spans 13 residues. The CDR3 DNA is TGCGCCAGCAACAGGGGGGACGAAGAGACCCAGTACTTC. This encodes CASNRGDEETQYF.